This T cell receptor (beta chain) was sequenced for a study of blood T cells in healthy people across ages. With a J-beta primer mix and a sample-barcoded 5' primer, a second PCR ran roughly 6 to 11 cycles. TCRdb called the 5' RACE reads again in MiXCR, with one record for every CDR3 protein. The top ten hold around 22% of the sample, which has 710,000 or so distinct CDR3 sequences, 22% seen once. The CDR3 is 13 amino acids. The V end was cut by 3 bases, the J end by 8 bases, with 11 bases between. Germline V gene lookup returns CDR1 SGHRS and CDR2 YFSETQ. This sequence joins TRBV5-1 and TRBJ1-4, with a weak D call TRBD1 (5 bases). The sequencing input was blood. The TCR comes from a man aged 70-80 years in good health. The CDR3 sequence is CASSSRVEEKLFF. The CDR3 DNA follows: TGCGCCAGCAGCTCCAGGGTTGAGGAAAAACTGTTTTTT.